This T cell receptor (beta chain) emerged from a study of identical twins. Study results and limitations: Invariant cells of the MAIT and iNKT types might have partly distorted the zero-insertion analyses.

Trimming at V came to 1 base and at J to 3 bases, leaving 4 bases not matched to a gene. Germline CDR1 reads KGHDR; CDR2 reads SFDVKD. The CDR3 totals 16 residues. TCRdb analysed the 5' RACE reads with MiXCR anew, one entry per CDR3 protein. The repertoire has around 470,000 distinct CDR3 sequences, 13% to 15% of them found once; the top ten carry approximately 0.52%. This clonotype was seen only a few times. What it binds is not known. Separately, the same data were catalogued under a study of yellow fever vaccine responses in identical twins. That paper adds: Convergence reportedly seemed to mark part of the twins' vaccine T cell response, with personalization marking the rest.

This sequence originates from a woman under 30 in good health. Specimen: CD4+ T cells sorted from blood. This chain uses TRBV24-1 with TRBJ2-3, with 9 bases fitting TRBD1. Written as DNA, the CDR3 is TGTGCCACCAGTGATTTCGGGACAGGGACAACAGATACGCAGTATTTT. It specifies CATSDFGTGTTDTQYF.